These T cell receptor beta chains were read from a single sample in a study of radiation and T cells in renal cell carcinoma. The assay was immunoSEQ multiplex PCR, and TCRdb's table has in-frame clones only and misses some. Of over 85,000 clones in the sample, approximately 86% are singletons; the top ten hold more than 9%. Material: blood, obtained from a patient whose treatment included radiotherapy and nephrectomy. The receptors stem from a man aged 50 or older with renal cell carcinoma. CDR3s leave out the opening cysteine and the closing phenylalanine or tryptophan.

CDR3 length: 11; V gene: TRBV18; CDR3 protein: ASSPDSTGELF
CDR3 length: 14; V gene: TRBV10-3; CDR3 protein: AISDNRGSSTDTQY
CDR3 length: 10; V gene: TRBV6-4; CDR3 protein: ASRSTGGEQY
CDR3 length: 9; V gene: TRBV19; CDR3 protein: ASWTSFGYT
CDR3 length: 13; V gene: TRBV5-6; CDR3 protein: ASSPRGRGYYEQY
CDR3 length: 15; V gene: TRBV9; CDR3 protein: ASSVYGDSSAGRGYT
CDR3 length: 11; V gene: TRBV7-2; CDR3 protein: ASSNSNTGELF
CDR3 length: 12; V gene: TRBV6-1; CDR3 protein: ASSERIGNQPQH
CDR3 length: 13; V gene: TRBV5-1; CDR3 protein: ASSLKGTDSYEQY
CDR3 length: 13; V gene: TRBV2; CDR3 protein: ASSEYGPGVNEQF
CDR3 length: 9; V gene: TRBV25-1; CDR3 protein: ASTLGYGYT
CDR3 length: 14; V gene: TRBV15; CDR3 protein: ATSREGAGGSYEQY
CDR3 length: 11; V gene: TRBV7-3; CDR3 protein: ASSPGQGTEAF
CDR3 length: 11; V gene: TRBV7-3; CDR3 protein: ASTIVNYNEQF
CDR3 length: 13; V gene: TRBV5-1; CDR3 protein: ASSFGGNSGNTIY
CDR3 length: 13; V gene: TRBV7-6; CDR3 protein: ASSLVGPDTGELF
CDR3 length: 13; V gene: TRBV19; CDR3 protein: ASSTRSSTGNTIY
CDR3 length: 14; V gene: TRBV19; CDR3 protein: ASSMGHSGIPYEQY
CDR3 length: 13; V gene: TRBV7-8; CDR3 protein: ASSSPWGGTDTQY
CDR3 length: 15; V gene: TRBV6-1; CDR3 protein: ASSGRGGRWSNQPQH
CDR3 length: 13; V gene: TRBV5-4; CDR3 protein: ASSLATGTTDTQY
CDR3 length: 12; V gene: TRBV6-5; CDR3 protein: ASSYRRGVYEQY
CDR3 length: 10; V gene: TRBV30; CDR3 protein: AWSGLWIEAF
CDR3 length: 14; V gene: TRBV5-5; CDR3 protein: ASSPPNTGMNTEAF